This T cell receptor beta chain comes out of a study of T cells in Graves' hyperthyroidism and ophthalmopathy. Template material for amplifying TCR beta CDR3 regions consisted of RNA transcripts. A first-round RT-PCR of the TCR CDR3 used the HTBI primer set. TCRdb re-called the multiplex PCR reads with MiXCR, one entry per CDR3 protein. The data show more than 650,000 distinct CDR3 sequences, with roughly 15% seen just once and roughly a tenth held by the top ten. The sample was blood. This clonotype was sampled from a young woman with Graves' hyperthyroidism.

The CDR3 loop reads CASSYSNLALGNEQFF. In DNA form, the CDR3 reads TGTGCCAGCAGTTACTCGAACCTAGCCCTCGGCAATGAGCAGTTCTTC. The V and J genes are TRBV6-2 or TRBV6-3 and TRBJ2-1, with D perhaps matching TRBD2 (5 bases). V lost 0 bases and J 6 bases, leaving 15 bases between the germline ends. Per the germline V gene, CDR1 is MNHEY and CDR2 is SVGEGT. The CDR3 totals 16 residues.